This TCR beta chain was recovered during a study of radiation and T cells in renal cell carcinoma. CDR3 size: 15 residues. Germline loops: CDR1 SEHNR, CDR2 FQNEAQ (reference sequence). Trimming took off 4 bases at V and 1 base at J, with 13 bases between the two ends. Time point in this sample: blood 4 weeks post-SBRT, at nephrectomy. Noted treatment: 15 Gy SBRT to primary tumor, nephrectomy 4 weeks later. This table comes from immunoSEQ multiplex PCR, and its TCRdb copy is limited to in-frame clones, with some not included. The sample includes some 78,000 clones, roughly nine tenths seen only once; the top ten take approximately 6%.

The chain recombines TRBV7-9 with TRBJ1-1; no reliable D call. This clonotype was sampled from a woman aged 70-85 years with renal cell carcinoma. The sample here was blood, taken from a patient whose treatment included radiotherapy and nephrectomy. CDR3 DNA: TGTGCCAGCAGCTCGGATCTACTTGGGAACACTGAAGCTTTCTTT. Its protein product is CASSSDLLGNTEAFF.